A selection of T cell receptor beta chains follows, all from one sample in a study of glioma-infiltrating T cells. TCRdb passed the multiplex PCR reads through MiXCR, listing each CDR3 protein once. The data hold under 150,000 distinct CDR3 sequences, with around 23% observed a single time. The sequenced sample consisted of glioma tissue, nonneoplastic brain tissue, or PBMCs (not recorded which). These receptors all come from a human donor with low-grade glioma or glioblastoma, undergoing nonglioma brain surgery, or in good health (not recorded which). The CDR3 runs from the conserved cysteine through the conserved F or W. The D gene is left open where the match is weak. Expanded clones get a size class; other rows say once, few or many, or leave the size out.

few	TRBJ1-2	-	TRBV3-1	CASSQEPNSVYGYTF	TGTGCCAGCAGCCAAGAGCCGAACAGCGTCTATGGCTACACCTTC
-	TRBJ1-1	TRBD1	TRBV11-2	CASSYTTGSGTEAFF	TGTGCCAGCAGTTATACGACAGGGAGCGGCACTGAAGCTTTCTTT
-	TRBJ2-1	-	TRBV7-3	CASSLAGFADEQFF	TGTGCCAGCAGCTTAGCGGGGTTTGCTGATGAGCAGTTCTTC
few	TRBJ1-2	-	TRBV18	CASSSMQGLKEDGYTF	TGTGCCAGCTCATCGATGCAGGGGCTTAAGGAAGATGGCTACACCTTC
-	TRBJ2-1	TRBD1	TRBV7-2	CASTSGTGNNEQFF	TGTGCCAGCACCTCCGGGACAGGGAACAATGAGCAGTTCTTC
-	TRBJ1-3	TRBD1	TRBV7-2	CASNDRGQGNTIYF	TGTGCCAGCAACGACAGGGGGCAGGGAAACACCATATATTTT
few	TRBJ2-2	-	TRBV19	CASFFGTNPNTGELFF	TGTGCCAGTTTTTTCGGGACCAACCCGAACACCGGGGAGCTGTTTTTT
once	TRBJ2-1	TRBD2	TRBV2	CASSKTSGGQSYNEQFF	TGTGCCAGCAGTAAGACTAGCGGGGGGCAATCCTACAATGAGCAGTTCTTC
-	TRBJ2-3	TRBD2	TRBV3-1	CASSPLAGGTDTQYF	TGTGCCAGCAGCCCACTAGCGGGGGGCACAGATACGCAGTATTTT
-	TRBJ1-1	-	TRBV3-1	CASSQAPPRSTEAFF	TGTGCCAGCAGCCAAGCCCCCCCGAGGAGCACTGAAGCTTTCTTT
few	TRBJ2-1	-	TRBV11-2	CASRYSGGAGSSLF	TGTGCCAGCAGGTATTCTGGGGGGGCCGGTTCGAGCCTCTTC
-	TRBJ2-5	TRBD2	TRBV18	CASSIAGASETQYF	TGTGCCAGCTCGATAGCGGGGGCAAGCGAGACCCAGTACTTC
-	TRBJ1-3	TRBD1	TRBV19	CASIPDRSSGNTIYF	TGCGCCAGTATCCCGGACAGGTCTTCTGGAAACACCATATATTTT
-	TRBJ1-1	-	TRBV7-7	CAGRARGTTGTEAFF	TGTGCCGGCAGGGCACGGGGGACGACAGGCACGGAAGCTTTCTTT
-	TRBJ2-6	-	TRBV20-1	CSARSQYSGANVLAF	TGCAGTGCTAGGTCACAGTACTCTGGGGCCAACGTCCTGGCTTTC
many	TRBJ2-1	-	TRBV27	CASSLVPLPLNEQFF	TGTGCCAGCAGTTTGGTGCCTCTACCCTTAAATGAGCAGTTCTTC
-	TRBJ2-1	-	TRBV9	CASSPGGTGLEQFF	TGTGCCAGCAGCCCAGGAGGAACAGGGCTTGAGCAGTTCTTC
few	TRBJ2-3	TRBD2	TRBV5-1	CASSWGLLSTDTQYF	TGCGCCAGCAGCTGGGGACTATTAAGCACAGATACGCAGTATTTT
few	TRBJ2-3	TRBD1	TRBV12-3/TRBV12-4	CASSPTGELLDTQYF	TGTGCCAGCAGTCCGACAGGGGAACTGTTAGATACGCAGTATTTT
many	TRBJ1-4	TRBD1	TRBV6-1	CASSADRGPNEKLFF	TGTGCCAGCAGTGCCGACAGGGGCCCTAATGAAAAACTGTTTTTT
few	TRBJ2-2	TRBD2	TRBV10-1	CASIGTSGNTGELFF	TGCGCCAGCATTGGGACTAGCGGAAACACCGGGGAGCTGTTTTTT
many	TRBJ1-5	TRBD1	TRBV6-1	CASSITGVRQPQHF	TGTGCCAGCAGCATAACAGGGGTAAGGCAGCCCCAGCATTTT
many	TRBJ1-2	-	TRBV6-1	CASRSPQGYGYTF	TGTGCCAGCAGATCGCCGCAGGGATATGGCTACACCTTC
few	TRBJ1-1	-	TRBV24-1	CATNGTRELGNTEAFF	TGTGCCACCAATGGGACCCGCGAGTTGGGGAACACTGAAGCTTTCTTT
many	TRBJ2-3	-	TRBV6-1	CASSWTASTDTQYF	TGTGCCAGCAGTTGGACGGCCAGCACAGATACGCAGTATTTT
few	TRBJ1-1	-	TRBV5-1	CASSPKAVMNTEAFF	TGCGCCAGCAGCCCCAAGGCAGTAATGAACACTGAAGCTTTCTTT
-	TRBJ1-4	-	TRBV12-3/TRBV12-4	CASSLGSGWKKLFF	TGTGCCAGCAGTTTAGGTAGCGGCTGGAAAAAACTGTTTTTT
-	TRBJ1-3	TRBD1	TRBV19	CATIGRDRRSGNTIYF	TGTGCCACCATTGGGCGGGACAGGCGCTCTGGAAACACCATATATTTT
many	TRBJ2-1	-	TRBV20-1	CSARTPTGRVGYNEQFF	TGCAGTGCTAGAACTCCGACAGGGAGGGTGGGGTACAATGAGCAGTTCTTC
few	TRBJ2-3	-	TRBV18	CASSPGAGTDTQYF	TGTGCCAGCTCACCTGGTGCGGGCACAGATACGCAGTATTTT
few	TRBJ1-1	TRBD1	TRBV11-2	CASSHRQGAAAFF	TGTGCCAGCAGCCACCGACAGGGGGCTGCAGCTTTCTTT
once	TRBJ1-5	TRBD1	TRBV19	CASSIGQGAIGNQPQHF	TGTGCCAGTAGCATCGGACAGGGGGCAATTGGCAATCAGCCCCAGCATTTT
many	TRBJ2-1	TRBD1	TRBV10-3	CAIRGDRGKYEQFF	TGTGCCATCAGGGGGGACAGGGGGAAATATGAGCAGTTCTTC
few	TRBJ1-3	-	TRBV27	CASRPDRSLENTIYF	TGTGCCAGCAGACCGGACAGATCTCTGGAAAACACCATATATTTT
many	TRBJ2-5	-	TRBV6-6	CASSYVPGAREETQYF	TGTGCCAGCAGTTACGTTCCGGGGGCGCGGGAAGAGACCCAGTACTTC
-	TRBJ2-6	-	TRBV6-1	CASIQQGRGSGANVLTF	TGTGCCAGCATCCAACAGGGTCGAGGCTCTGGGGCCAACGTCCTGACTTTC
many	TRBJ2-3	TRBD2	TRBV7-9	CASSLGGTRKGLDTQYF	TGTGCCAGCAGCTTAGGAGGGACTAGGAAGGGCCTAGATACGCAGTATTTT
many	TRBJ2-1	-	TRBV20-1	CSAWGPPNEQFF	TGCAGTGCCTGGGGACCCCCCAATGAGCAGTTCTTC
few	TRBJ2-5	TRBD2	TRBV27	CASSLTLPGLVAQETQYF	TGTGCCAGCAGTTTAACCCTCCCCGGACTAGTGGCCCAAGAGACCCAGTACTTC
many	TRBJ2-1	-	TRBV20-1	CSAPQPQQLYNEQFF	TGCAGTGCTCCCCAACCCCAGCAATTGTACAATGAGCAGTTCTTC
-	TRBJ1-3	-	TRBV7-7	CASSPLVGASGNTIYF	TGTGCTAGCAGCCCTTTGGTCGGAGCCTCTGGAAACACCATATATTTT
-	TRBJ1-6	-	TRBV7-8	CASSLAGGPDSGSPLHF	TGTGCCAGCAGCTTAGCAGGCGGGCCTGATAGTGGTTCACCCCTCCACTTT
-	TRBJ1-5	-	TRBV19	CASSTGVGIQPQHF	TGTGCCAGTAGTACAGGGGTAGGTATTCAGCCCCAGCATTTT
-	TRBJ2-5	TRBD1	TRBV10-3	CAISHPTGVETQYF	TGTGCCATCAGCCACCCTACAGGGGTGGAGACCCAGTACTTC
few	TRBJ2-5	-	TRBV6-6	CASSYTSTSSETQYF	TGTGCCAGCAGTTACACCTCCACTAGCTCCGAGACCCAGTACTTC
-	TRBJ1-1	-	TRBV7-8	CASSLDRQLNTEAFF	TGTGCCAGCAGCTTAGATCGACAGCTGAACACTGAAGCTTTCTTT
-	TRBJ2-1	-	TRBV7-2	CASSLVRDNEQFF	TGTGCCAGCAGCTTAGTCCGAGACAATGAGCAGTTCTTC